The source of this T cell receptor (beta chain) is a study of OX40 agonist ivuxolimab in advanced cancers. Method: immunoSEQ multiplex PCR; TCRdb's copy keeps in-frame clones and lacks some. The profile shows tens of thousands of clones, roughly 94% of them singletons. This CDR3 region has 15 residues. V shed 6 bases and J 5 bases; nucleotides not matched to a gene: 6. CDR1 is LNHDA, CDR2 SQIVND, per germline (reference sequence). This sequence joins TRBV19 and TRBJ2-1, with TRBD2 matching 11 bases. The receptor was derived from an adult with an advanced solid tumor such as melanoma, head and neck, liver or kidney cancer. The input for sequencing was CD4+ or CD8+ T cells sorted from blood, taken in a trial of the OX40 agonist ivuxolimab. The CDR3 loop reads CASRVLAGGDNEQFF. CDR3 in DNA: TGTGCCAGTAGGGTCCTAGCGGGAGGTGACAATGAGCAGTTCTTC.